This TCR beta chain was sequenced in a study of spatial heterogeneity in lung cancer. Study at large: A total of under 80 untreated early-stage non-small cell lung cancer patients served as donors. The study's findings and limits: Ubiquitous expanded tumor TCRs surfaced in blood more at resection than they did at follow-up.

As to this clonotype: Its antigen is as yet unknown.

V lost 8 bases, J lost 0 bases, and 10 bases lay in between. The CDR3 length is 13 residues. Germline V CDR1 and CDR2: KGHSH, LQKENI. In the library, each TCR cDNA molecule bore its own unique molecular identifier. TCRdb recomputed calls from the 5' RACE reads with MiXCR, one row per CDR3 protein. The sample carries about 46,000 distinct CDR3 sequences, roughly 12% recorded once. Time point defined: blood at routine non-recurrence follow-up after resection. No cell sorting; template was whole RNA from tumor, lung tissue or PBMC. The V gene is TRBV18, the J gene TRBJ2-5; D call uncertain. The receptor's source is a male donor with early-stage non-small cell lung cancer. The input for sequencing was PBMCs, taken at follow-up. The DNA of the CDR3 is TGTGCCAGCGCCCGGGCAGACCAAGAGACCCAGTACTTC. Protein sequence: CASARADQETQYF.